This TCR beta chain appears in the sequencing data of a study of T cell repertoires in cytomegalovirus infection. Background on the study: TCR beta signatures that were public indicated CMV infection and matching HLA type. Study-wide points: Cumulative public TCR beta family frequency identified CMV carriers with the relevant HLA. Predominance within the ex vivo response was attributable to HLA-C-restricted CMV-specific TCR beta clonotypes.

This clonotype has ten or more counts. Its antigen is unidentified. Trimming took off 2 bases at V and 14 bases at J, with 13 bases between the two ends. CDR3 length: 12 amino acids. Germline V lookup: CDR1 SGHTA, CDR2 FQGNSA. One entry per CDR3 protein results from TCRdb running MiXCR on the reads. The sample carries about 260,000 distinct CDR3 sequences, approximately 15% recorded once. The clonotype comes from a human donor in good health (CMV status not recorded). Some clones in this sample may be carry-over from other donors' samples. What was sequenced was PBMCs. The V call is TRBV7-2, the J call TRBJ2-1; TRBD2 is a possible D gene (6 bases). CDR3 protein: CASSLIAGREFF. CDR3 nucleotides: TGTGCCAGCAGCTTAATCGCGGGACGGGAGTTCTTC.